The clone carrying this T cell receptor beta chain has ten or more counts. The data originate from a study of T cells in Graves' hyperthyroidism and ophthalmopathy. This CDR3 region has 15 residues. Germline V gives CDR1 MDHEN, CDR2 SYDVKM. Trimming removed 3 bases at V and 8 bases at J, with 19 bases between. TCR beta CDR3 regions were amplified from RNA. The TCR CDR3 first-round RT-PCR relied on the HTBI primer set. TCRdb re-derived calls from the multiplex PCR reads in MiXCR, one entry per CDR3 protein. The repertoire consists of over 250,000 distinct CDR3 sequences, with about an eighth occurring once and the leading ten covering roughly 33%.

The sequencing input was blood. The source of this sequence is a woman aged 40-49 years with Graves' ophthalmopathy. V and J are TRBV28 and TRBJ1-1, with D uncertain. CDR3 in amino acids: CASSFGVGLRAEAFF. In DNA, the CDR3 is TGTGCCAGCAGTTTTGGCGTGGGTCTCCGCGCGGAAGCTTTCTTT.